Shown below are 25 T cell receptor beta chains from a single sample sequenced in a study of immune evolution from preneoplasia to lung adenocarcinoma. Produced via immunoSEQ multiplex PCR; TCRdb's table is partial and in-frame only. The data contain a few thousand clones, approximately 80% of them singletons. Sequencing used FFPE adjacent normal lung tissue. The receptor set was obtained from a person aged 60-80 years with lung adenocarcinoma.

Only a few counts were recorded for this clone. The chain employs TRBV28 and TRBJ2-7; TRBD1 agrees at 9 bases. Germline values: CDR1 MDHEN, CDR2 SYDVKM. CDR3 length equals 13 residues. Trimming cost V 7 bases and J 6 bases; bases outside gene matches: 7. The CDR3 DNA reads TGTGCCAGCACATCGGGACAGGGTGGCGAGCAGTACTTC. It translates to CASTSGQGGEQYF.

This clone was picked up one time. This chain uses TRBV5-1 with TRBJ2-5; the D is unclear. CDR1 is SGHRS and CDR2 is YFSETQ in the germline V gene. With 2 bases removed from V and 1 base from J, the gap between germline ends came to 0 bases. The length of the CDR3 is 11 residues. In nucleotides, the CDR3 is TGCGCCAGCAGCTTCCAAGAGACCCAGTACTTC. Protein: CASSFQETQYF. Filled out from reference TRBV5-1 and TRBJ2-5, the complete variable domain reads KAGVTQTPRYLIKTRGQQVTLSCSPISGHRSVSWYQQTPGQGLQFLFEYFSETQRNKGNFPGRFSGRQFSNSRSEMNVSTLELGDSALYLCASSFQETQYFGPGTRLLVL.

The J gene is TRBJ1-2, the V gene TRBV4-3; no clear D gene. Trimming left V 0 bases short and J 5 bases short, with 7 bases between. CDR3 length: 13 amino acids. Germline V gives CDR1 LGHNA, CDR2 YSLEER. CDR3 residues: CASSQDGKYGYTF. The CDR3 region has the DNA TGCGCCAGCAGCCAAGATGGGAAATATGGCTACACCTTC.

The V gene is TRBV28, the J gene TRBJ1-4; no firm D call. Germline loops: CDR1 MDHEN, CDR2 SYDVKM. The CDR3 is made up of 17 amino acids. Trimming removed 7 bases at V and 6 bases at J, with 24 bases between. The CDR3 reads CASNSLRKLTFDEKLFF. CDR3 nucleotides: TGTGCCAGCAACTCCCTGAGGAAACTGACATTTGATGAAAAACTGTTTTTT.

A few counts support this clone. The rearrangement links TRBV30 to TRBJ2-2, with D tentatively TRBD1 (6 bases). Germline V gives CDR1 GTSNPN, CDR2 SVGIG (reference sequence). Between the trimmed V and J ends, which lost 8 bases and 4 bases, there was a span of 14 bases. This CDR3 is built from 13 residues. CDR3 bases: TGTGCCCGCAGGACAGCCCGCACCGGGGAGCTGTTTTTT. Translating gives CARRTARTGELFF.

J is TRBJ2-7 and V is TRBV6-1, with 10 positions matching TRBD1. The CDR3 runs to 15 residues. V was pared by 2 bases and J by 5 bases, with 6 bases of the junction left unmatched. From germline, CDR1 is MNHNS and CDR2 SASEGT. Here the CDR3 DNA reads TGTGCCAGCAGTGAACTCCCGGACAGGGGGAACGAGCAGTACTTC. Translated, it gives CASSELPDRGNEQYF.

The CDR3, as DNA: TGTGCCAGCAGCCCCATGCGTGGGGGGGGGTTCACAGATACGCAGTATTTT. Protein: CASSPMRGGGFTDTQYF. The V gene is TRBV28, the J gene TRBJ2-3; TRBD2 aligns across 7 bases. J gave up 2 bases and V 6 bases, and 14 bases lay outside the gene matches. Per germline, CDR1 MDHEN and CDR2 SYDVKM. The CDR3 is 17 residues long.

This sequence joins TRBV11-2 and TRBJ2-7; 9 bases are a match to TRBD2. V was pared by 0 bases and J by 3 bases, with 9 bases of the junction left unmatched. Per the germline V gene, CDR1 is SGHAT and CDR2 is FQNNGV. The CDR3 is 17 amino acids. CDR3 residues: CASSLELPGLADYEQYF. The CDR3 nucleotides read TGTGCCAGCAGCTTAGAGCTACCGGGACTAGCAGACTACGAGCAGTACTTC.

V gene TRBV4-3 combines with J gene TRBJ1-6, with D possibly matching TRBD1 (6 bases). The V end was cut by 1 base, the J end by 12 bases, with 16 bases between. Germline loops: CDR1 LGHNA, CDR2 YSLEER. This CDR3 is 15 amino acids long. CDR3: CASSQGGAPQVPLHF. CDR3 bases: TGCGCCAGCAGCCAAGGGGGGGCCCCCCAAGTACCCCTCCACTTT.

The chain uses TRBV20-1 and TRBJ2-1; D may be TRBD1 (6 bases). Per the germline V gene, CDR1 is DFQATT and CDR2 is SNEGSKA (reference sequence). This CDR3 is built from 11 residues. The chain's CDR3 is CTRQVYNEQFF. The CDR3 region has the DNA TGCACCCGACAGGTATACAATGAGCAGTTCTTC.

The gene calls are TRBV11-3 and TRBJ1-5; D is uncertain. Trimming stripped 10 bases from V and 0 bases from J, with 10 bases between. The CDR3 has 13 residues. Germline CDR1 reads SGHNT; CDR2 reads YENEEA. Here the CDR3 reads CATGENSNQPQHF. The CDR3 DNA reads as TGTGCCACCGGGGAAAATAGCAATCAGCCCCAGCATTTT.

The chain carries TRBV29-1 and TRBJ1-2; D is ambiguous. Per germline, CDR1 SQVTM and CDR2 ANQGSEA. The CDR3 has 14 amino acids. V lost 2 bases and J lost 4, with 14 bases in between. CDR3 nucleotides: TGCAGCGTTGAAATTGATACAGCCATCTATGGCTACACCTTC. Protein sequence: CSVEIDTAIYGYTF.

The genes are TRBV6-5 and TRBJ2-1; 8 bases map to TRBD1. The junction had 8 bases not matched to a gene; V was cut back by 6 bases and J by 4 bases. This CDR3 is built from 15 residues. CDR1 and CDR2 (germline): MNHEY, SVGAGI. CDR3 DNA: TGTGCCAGCAGCCTGGGACAGGCAAAGTACAATGAGCAGTTCTTC. Translating it yields CASSLGQAKYNEQFF.

The rearrangement uses TRBV27 and TRBJ1-1; no reliable D call. Germline V CDR1 and CDR2: MNHEY, SMNVEV (reference sequence). V dropped 2 bases and J dropped 4 bases, with 11 bases sitting between them. The CDR3 is 14 residues long. CDR3 sequence reads: CASSLARLGTEAFF. The CDR3, as DNA: TGTGCCAGCAGTTTAGCCAGGTTGGGCACTGAAGCTTTCTTT.

This sequence joins TRBV11-3 and TRBJ2-1, with a possible D match to TRBD2 (5 bases). Looked up from germline, CDR1 is SGHNT and CDR2 is YENEEA. This CDR3 comprises 16 residues. Trimming cost V 0 bases and J 7 bases, with 16 bases left between them. The CDR3 DNA follows: TGTGCCAGCAGCTTAGATTTACTAGGGAATATGAATGAGCAGTTCTTC. It codes for CASSLDLLGNMNEQFF. Based on the CDR3 plus reference TRBV11-3 and TRBJ2-1, the full variable domain is EAGVVQSPRYKIIEKKQPVAFWCNPISGHNTLYWYLQNLGQGPELLIRYENEEAVDDSQLPKDRFSAERLKGVDSTLKIQPAELGDSAVYLCASSLDLLGNMNEQFFGPGTRLTVL.

The chain has TRBV7-3 and TRBJ2-3; 10 bases map to TRBD2. CDR3 length: 14 amino acids. V dropped 8 bases and J dropped 2; count of bases not matched to a gene: 4. Germline V gene sequence: CDR1 SGHTA, CDR2 FQGTGA. Written as DNA, the CDR3 is TGTGCCAGCGGACTAGCGGACCACACAGATACGCAGTATTTT. Translating gives CASGLADHTDTQYF.

The V and J genes are TRBV7-3 and TRBJ2-2, with a tentative D call TRBD1 (5 bases). This CDR3 is built from 15 residues. The germline V gene has CDR1 SGHTA and CDR2 FQGTGA. V gave up 5 bases and J gave up 0 bases, with 10 bases separating them. The CDR3: CASSPGSANTGELFF. CDR3 coding DNA: TGTGCCAGCAGCCCAGGGTCAGCGAACACCGGGGAGCTGTTTTTT.

This rearrangement joins TRBV6-6 to TRBJ2-7; maybe TRBD2 (7 bases). Germline-derived CDR1 and CDR2 are MNHNY and SVGAGI (reference sequence). V was cut by 10 bases and J by 3 bases, with 13 bases left in between. The CDR3 runs to 12 residues. The CDR3 nucleotides read TGTGCCATCAGCGGGACAAGCTACGAGCAGTACTTC. This encodes CAISGTSYEQYF.

The chain combines TRBV5-1 with TRBJ2-5; D not certain. There are 14 residues in the CDR3. CDR1 and CDR2 from the germline V gene are SGHRS and YFSETQ. Trimming removed 0 bases from V and 5 bases from J, with 11 bases in between. The CDR3 DNA reads TGCGCCAGCAGCTTGGTTGGTTATGAGGAGACCCAGTACTTC. It translates to CASSLVGYEETQYF.

V usage is TRBV4-3 and J usage is TRBJ2-3, with 7 nucleotides matching TRBD1. Germline V gives CDR1 LGHNA, CDR2 YSLEER. The CDR3 has 17 amino acids. V gave up 0 bases and J gave up 4 bases; unmatched junction bases: 10. The CDR3 reads CASSQDQGGVRADTQYF. CDR3 sequence (DNA): TGCGCCAGCAGCCAAGATCAAGGGGGCGTCCGGGCAGATACGCAGTATTTT.

The J gene is TRBJ2-1, the V gene TRBV11-2; TRBD1 might be the D (6 bases). The CDR3 is 14 residues long. V was clipped by 4 bases and J by 3 bases, with 10 bases between them. Germline CDR1 and CDR2: SGHAT and FQNNGV. In DNA form, the CDR3 reads TGTGCCAGCAGCTCCCCCAGGGGCTACAATGAGCAGTTCTTC. This sequence encodes CASSSPRGYNEQFF.

This chain links TRBV29-1 with TRBJ1-1, with D unresolved. Looked up from germline, CDR1 is SQVTM and CDR2 is ANQGSEA. The length of the CDR3 is 14 residues. The V and J ends lost 0 bases and 2 bases respectively, with 10 bases between them. As DNA, the CDR3 is TGCAGCGTTGAAGATGAACAGATCAACACTGAAGCTTTCTTT. Protein sequence: CSVEDEQINTEAFF.

The V and J genes are TRBV4-3 and TRBJ1-1; the D gene is possibly TRBD1 (5 bases). With 3 bases removed from V and 0 bases from J, the gap between germline ends came to 23 bases. The CDR3 spans 19 residues. From germline, CDR1 is LGHNA and CDR2 YSLEER. The CDR3 bases are TGCGCCAGCAGCCAGGAGAGGACATCTACCTTCGCCTTGAACACTGAAGCTTTCTTT. Translation: CASSQERTSTFALNTEAFF.

V and J are TRBV30 and TRBJ1-2, with 7 bases aligning to TRBD1. Germline CDR1 GTSNPN, CDR2 SVGIG (reference sequence). Losses at the gene ends were 0 bases for V and 2 bases for J; bases not matched to a gene: 3. The CDR3 is 14 amino acids. CDR3 region: CAWSVVGGNYGYTF. CDR3 DNA sequence: TGTGCCTGGAGTGTAGTAGGGGGCAACTATGGCTACACCTTC.

The chain is built from TRBV5-1 and TRBJ2-2; D is possibly TRBD2 (5 bases). CDR1 and CDR2 from the germline V gene are SGHRS and YFSETQ. The CDR3 is 14 amino acids. The V and J ends lost 0 bases and 4 bases respectively, with 7 bases between them. In DNA form, the CDR3 reads TGCGCCAGCAGCTTGGGTGGGAGCACCGGGGAGCTGTTTTTT. The encoded protein is CASSLGGSTGELFF.